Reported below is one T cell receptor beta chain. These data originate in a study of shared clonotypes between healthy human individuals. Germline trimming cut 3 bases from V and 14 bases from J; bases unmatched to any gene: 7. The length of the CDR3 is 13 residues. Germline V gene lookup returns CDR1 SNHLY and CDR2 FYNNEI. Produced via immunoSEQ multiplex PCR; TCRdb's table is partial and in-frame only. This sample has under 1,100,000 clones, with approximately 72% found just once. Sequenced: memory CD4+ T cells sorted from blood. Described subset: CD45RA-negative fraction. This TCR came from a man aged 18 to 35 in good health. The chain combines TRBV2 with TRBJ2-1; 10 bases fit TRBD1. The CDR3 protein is CASSEGRQGAKFF. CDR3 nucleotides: TGTGCCAGCAGTGAGGGGAGACAGGGGGCGAAGTTCTTC. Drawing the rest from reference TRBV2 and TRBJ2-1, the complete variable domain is EPEVTQTPSHQVTQMGQEVILRCVPISNHLYFYWYRQILGQKVEFLVSFYNNEISEKSEIFDDQFSVERPDGSNFTLKIRSTKLEDSAMYFCASSEGRQGAKFFGPGTRLTVL.